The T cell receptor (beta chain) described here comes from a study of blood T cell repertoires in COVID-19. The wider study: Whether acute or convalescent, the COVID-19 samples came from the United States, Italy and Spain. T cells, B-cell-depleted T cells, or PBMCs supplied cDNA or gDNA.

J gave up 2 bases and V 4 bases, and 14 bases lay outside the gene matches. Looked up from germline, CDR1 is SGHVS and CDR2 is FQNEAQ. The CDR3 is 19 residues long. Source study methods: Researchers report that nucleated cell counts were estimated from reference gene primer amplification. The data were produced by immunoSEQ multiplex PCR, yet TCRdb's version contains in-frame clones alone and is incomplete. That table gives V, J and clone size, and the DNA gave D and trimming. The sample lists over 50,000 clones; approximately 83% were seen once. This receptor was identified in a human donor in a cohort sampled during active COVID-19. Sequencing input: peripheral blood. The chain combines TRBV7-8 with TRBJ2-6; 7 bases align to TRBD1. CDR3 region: CASSSPRTGSVAGANVLTF. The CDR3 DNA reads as TGTGCCAGCAGCTCCCCTAGGACAGGCTCGGTAGCTGGGGCCAACGTCCTGACTTTC.